A selection of T cell receptor beta chains follows, all from one sample in a study of blood T cell repertoires in COVID-19. Clones were sequenced by immunoSEQ multiplex PCR, and TCRdb holds only the in-frame ones, with some missing. Of 250,000 to 350,000 clones in the sample, about nine tenths were seen once. The sample consisted of peripheral blood. Every receptor here comes from a woman under 40 with COVID-19, enrolled during active disease. CDR3s include the opening cysteine and the closing phenylalanine or tryptophan. The D gene is left open where the match is weak. Size is stated for part of the rows, as once, few or many counts, or as a class when the clone is expanded.

clone_size d_call j_call v_call cdr3_aa cdr3_nt
- TRBD2 TRBJ2-1 TRBV11-3 CASSPIGVAGAPGQFF TGTGCCAGCAGCCCCATAGGGGTAGCGGGAGCCCCTGGGCAGTTCTTC
once TRBD2 TRBJ2-7 TRBV7-3 CASSPGGSSYEQYF TGTGCCAGCAGCCCGGGGGGGAGCTCCTACGAGCAGTACTTC
- - TRBJ2-1 TRBV11-1 CASSLGGGAREQFF TGTGCCAGCAGCTTAGGTGGAGGGGCGCGTGAGCAGTTCTTC
- TRBD1 TRBJ2-6 TRBV5-1 CASSLAGTASSGANVLTF TGCGCCAGCAGCTTGGCCGGGACAGCGAGCTCTGGGGCCAACGTCCTGACTTTC
- - TRBJ1-2 TRBV14 CASSHHTHREGGYTF TGTGCCAGCAGCCATCATACCCACAGGGAAGGGGGCTACACCTTC
- - TRBJ2-7 TRBV29-1 CSVVGSGVSYEQYF TGCAGCGTTGTAGGCTCGGGAGTGTCCTACGAGCAGTACTTC
- TRBD1 TRBJ2-7 TRBV7-2 CASSPRTGSSYEQYF TGTGCCAGCAGCCCCCGGACAGGGAGCTCCTACGAGCAGTACTTC
- - TRBJ2-1 TRBV19 CASSISPSAALYNEQFF TGTGCCAGTAGTATATCTCCTTCAGCGGCGCTTTACAATGAGCAGTTCTTC
- TRBD1 TRBJ2-5 TRBV28 CASTEDRDPQETQYF TGTGCCAGCACCGAGGACAGGGACCCCCAAGAGACCCAGTACTTC
- - TRBJ2-1 TRBV7-3 CASSLILATYNEQFF TGTGCCAGCAGCTTAATTCTAGCGACATACAATGAGCAGTTCTTC
- - TRBJ1-1 TRBV24-1 CATSAEGTNTEAFF TGTGCCACCAGTGCCGAGGGAACGAACACTGAAGCTTTCTTT
few - TRBJ1-5 TRBV28 CASSFPGYQPQHF TGTGCCAGCAGTTTCCCAGGGTACCAGCCCCAGCATTTT
- - TRBJ1-6 TRBV18 CASSPEEYSPLHF TGTGCCAGCTCCCCAGAGGAGTATTCACCCCTCCACTTT
- - TRBJ2-3 TRBV21-1 CASSKVRTRSDTQYF TGTGCCAGCAGCAAAGTCCGCACAAGATCAGATACGCAGTATTTT
- TRBD1 TRBJ1-2 TRBV27 CASSIQGAMGYTF TGTGCCAGCAGCATCCAGGGGGCGATGGGCTACACCTTC
- TRBD2 TRBJ2-6 TRBV30 CAWRGGPGANVLTF TGTGCCTGGCGGGGGGGTCCAGGGGCCAACGTCCTGACTTTC
few TRBD2 TRBJ2-1 TRBV19 CASSIGLAAAYNEQFF TGTGCCAGTAGTATAGGACTAGCGGCGGCCTACAATGAGCAGTTCTTC
- - TRBJ1-5 TRBV2 CASSEAGGGRGNQPQHF TGTGCCAGCAGTGAAGCGGGAGGAGGTCGTGGCAATCAGCCCCAGCATTTT
- - TRBJ1-3 TRBV9 CASSARENPGNTIYF TGTGCCAGCAGTGCGCGGGAGAACCCGGGAAACACCATATATTTT
- - TRBJ2-1 TRBV6-2/TRBV6-3 CASSRLVEQFF TGTGCCAGCAGTCGACTAGTTGAGCAGTTCTTC
- TRBD1 TRBJ1-6 TRBV7-2 CASSLQGANNSPLHF TGTGCCAGCAGCTTACAGGGGGCGAATAATTCACCCCTCCACTTT
- - TRBJ2-7 TRBV5-4 CASSQVAGTPFYEQYF TGTGCCAGCAGCCAAGTTGCCGGGACACCATTCTACGAGCAGTACTTC
- TRBD2 TRBJ2-7 TRBV7-8 CASSLGGPTLADSYEQYF TGTGCCAGCAGCTTAGGAGGGCCAACGCTAGCGGACTCCTACGAGCAGTACTTC
- - TRBJ2-7 TRBV10-1 CASSESGSYEQYF TGCGCCAGCAGTGAGTCCGGGTCCTACGAGCAGTACTTC
- - TRBJ2-1 TRBV4-1 CASSRGSYNEQFF TGCGCCAGCAGCCGAGGCTCCTACAATGAGCAGTTCTTC
- TRBD2 TRBJ2-7 TRBV6-2/TRBV6-3 CASSPFSGRGSYEQYF TGTGCCAGCAGTCCCTTCAGCGGGAGGGGCTCCTACGAGCAGTACTTC
once TRBD2 TRBJ2-5 TRBV29-1 CSVASGRLPKETQYF TGCAGCGTTGCTAGCGGGAGGCTACCTAAAGAGACCCAGTACTTC
- - TRBJ2-7 TRBV5-1 CASSFVLTGYEQYF TGCGCCAGCAGCTTCGTACTGACGGGGTACGAGCAGTACTTC
- TRBD1 TRBJ1-1 TRBV19 CASSTDRVNTEAFF TGTGCCAGTAGTACCGACAGGGTGAACACTGAAGCTTTCTTT
- - TRBJ1-1 TRBV2 CASSEEGGPLYTEAFF TGTGCCAGCAGTGAAGAGGGGGGGCCGTTATACACTGAAGCTTTCTTT
- - TRBJ1-1 TRBV25-1 CASSARAMNTEAFF TGTGCCAGCAGTGCGAGGGCGATGAACACTGAAGCTTTCTTT
- - TRBJ2-2 TRBV25-1 CASSAIGGATTGELFF TGTGCCAGCAGTGCGATAGGGGGGGCGACCACCGGGGAGCTGTTTTTT
- - TRBJ2-7 TRBV5-4 CASSLVGGSIYEQYF TGTGCCAGCAGCTTGGTAGGGGGATCAATATACGAGCAGTACTTC
once TRBD1 TRBJ1-1 TRBV28 CASSIRQGAAEAFF TGTGCCAGCAGTATCCGACAGGGGGCAGCTGAAGCTTTCTTT
once TRBD2 TRBJ2-7 TRBV29-1 CSVAPGTSGHYEQYF TGCAGCGTTGCGCCGGGGACTAGCGGACACTACGAGCAGTACTTC
- TRBD1 TRBJ2-2 TRBV24-1 CATSDGQDGSNTGELFF TGTGCCACCAGTGACGGACAGGACGGTTCGAACACCGGGGAGCTGTTTTTT
- TRBD2 TRBJ2-1 TRBV7-9 CASSPRGLAGGNEQFF TGTGCCAGCAGCCCGAGGGGCCTAGCGGGAGGAAATGAGCAGTTCTTC
- - TRBJ1-6 TRBV3-1/TRBV3-2 CASSPPGQRNSPLHF TGTGCCAGCAGCCCACCGGGACAAAGGAATTCACCCCTCCACTTT
- - TRBJ2-7 TRBV4-3 CASSQGRLSFGEQYF TGCGCCAGCAGCCAAGGTCGACTATCCTTTGGCGAGCAGTACTTC
- TRBD1 TRBJ1-6 TRBV3-1/TRBV3-2 CASSQWTGLNSPLHF TGTGCCAGCAGCCAGTGGACAGGACTCAATTCACCCCTCCACTTT
- - TRBJ2-7 TRBV2 CASGPYEQYF TGTGCCAGCGGGCCGTACGAGCAGTACTTC
- - TRBJ1-1 TRBV3-1/TRBV3-2 CASSQEQFEAFF TGTGCCAGCAGCCAAGAACAGTTTGAAGCTTTCTTT
- - TRBJ2-2 TRBV7-6 CASSLVRGPGELFF TGTGCCAGCAGCTTAGTCAGGGGACCAGGGGAGCTGTTTTTT